A single sample is the source of the 25 T cell receptor beta chains below, sequenced in a study of blood T cell repertoires in COVID-19. Sequenced by immunoSEQ multiplex PCR; TCRdb stores in-frame clones only, minus some. Of 85,000 to 120,000 clones listed, around 80% are singletons. Sequenced material: peripheral blood. These TCRs come from a woman aged 55 to 70 with acute or convalescent COVID-19.

J is TRBJ2-1 and V is TRBV7-3; weak D call: TRBD2 (6 bases). The CDR3 extends over 15 amino acids. Germline V gene lookup returns CDR1 SGHTA and CDR2 FQGTGA. Trimming pared 4 bases from V and 6 bases from J, leaving 16 bases between. Here the CDR3 DNA reads TGTGCCAGCAGCTCGGGACTCCCTTCTTTCAATGAGCAGTTCTTC. This sequence encodes CASSSGLPSFNEQFF.

This clone has more than one count but fewer than ten. The genes are TRBV27 and TRBJ1-5; D not resolved. CDR3 length: 15 residues. Germline V lookup: CDR1 MNHEY, CDR2 SMNVEV (reference sequence). V was pared by 6 bases and J by 0 bases, with 12 bases between. CDR3 residues: CASREGWNSNQPQHF. The CDR3, as DNA: TGTGCCAGCAGAGAGGGTTGGAATAGCAATCAGCCCCAGCATTTT.

This clone showed up just once. CDR3 in DNA: TGTGCCAGCTCACCATTTGGTTCCGGGACAGACAATTCACCCCTCCACTTT. This gives the protein CASSPFGSGTDNSPLHF. This rearrangement joins TRBV18 to TRBJ1-6; TRBD1 aligns across 7 bases. Trimming took 2 bases from V and 7 from J; bases not matched to a gene: 11. Germline values: CDR1 KGHSH, CDR2 LQKENI. CDR3 length: 17 residues.

The chain joins TRBV2 to TRBJ2-5; 9 bases are a match to TRBD1. J lost 5 bases, V lost 2 bases, and 3 bases had no gene match. The CDR3 sequence is 14 residues long. Germline loops: CDR1 SNHLY, CDR2 FYNNEI. The CDR3 loop reads CASSENRGLETQYF. CDR3 nucleotides: TGTGCCAGCAGTGAAAACAGGGGGCTTGAGACCCAGTACTTC.

The chain combines TRBV7-9 with TRBJ2-1, with TRBD2 matching 15 bases. The V and J ends lost 6 bases and 7 bases, in that order; junction bases with no gene match: 4. Per germline, CDR1 SEHNR and CDR2 FQNEAQ (reference sequence). The CDR3 contains 15 residues. In DNA, the CDR3 is TGTGCCAGCAGTGGGACTAGCGGGAGGCCAAATGAGCAGTTCTTC. Its protein product is CASSGTSGRPNEQFF. Looking up the rest from reference TRBV7-9 and TRBJ2-1 gives the full variable domain: DTGVSQNPRHKITKRGQNVTFRCDPISEHNRLYWYRQTLGQGPEFLTYFQNEAQLEKSRLLSDRFSAERPKGSFSTLEIQRTEQGDSAMYLCASSGTSGRPNEQFFGPGTRLTVL.

The chain recombines TRBV5-1 with TRBJ2-1, with a possible D match to TRBD2 (7 bases). Germline-derived CDR1 and CDR2 are SGHRS and YFSETQ. This CDR3 is 18 amino acids long. V lost 2 bases, J lost 9 bases, and 27 bases lay in between. The CDR3 sequence is CASSFRGEAGLFTIEQFF. The CDR3 DNA reads TGCGCCAGCAGCTTCAGGGGAGAAGCGGGACTGTTTACAATTGAGCAGTTCTTC.

The V call is TRBV28, the J call TRBJ1-4; maybe TRBD1 (5 bases). Looked up from germline, CDR1 is MDHEN and CDR2 is SYDVKM. The CDR3 contains 15 residues. V lost 1 base to trimming and J lost 4 bases, with 10 bases between them. CDR3 in amino acids: CASSLSPGNNEKLFF. The CDR3 DNA is TGTGCCAGCAGTTTATCCCCAGGGAATAATGAAAAACTGTTTTTT.

This clone was detected only once. This chain joins TRBV5-1 and TRBJ2-7, with 8 bases identical to TRBD1. V was pared by 2 bases and J by 7 bases, with 14 bases of the junction left unmatched. The CDR3 covers 16 residues. Germline V CDR1 and CDR2: SGHRS, YFSETQ. The CDR3 region has the DNA TGCGCCAGCAGCTTAAGCCCGACAGGGGACTTAATTGAGCAGTACTTC. Encoded protein: CASSLSPTGDLIEQYF. The full variable domain, completed using reference TRBV5-1 and TRBJ2-7, is KAGVTQTPRYLIKTRGQQVTLSCSPISGHRSVSWYQQTPGQGLQFLFEYFSETQRNKGNFPGRFSGRQFSNSRSEMNVSTLELGDSALYLCASSLSPTGDLIEQYFGPGTRLTVT.

The chain combines TRBV19 with TRBJ1-1, with 8 bases matching TRBD1. This CDR3 region has 14 residues. The trim removed 5 bases at V and 7 bases at J, leaving 9 bases unmatched. Germline CDR1 reads LNHDA; CDR2 reads SQIVND (reference sequence). CDR3 DNA sequence: TGTGCCAGTAGTCCGGACAGGGAAAGGAATGAAGCTTTCTTT. Protein: CASSPDRERNEAFF.

The chain carries TRBV4-1 and TRBJ1-5; D call uncertain. The CDR3 runs 15 residues. The V gene's germline CDR1 is MGHRA and CDR2 YSYEKL. V lost 0 bases and J lost 7, with 13 bases in between. CDR3 nucleotide sequence: TGCGCCAGCAGCCAAGAGAGGAGGGAGGCGCAGCCCCAGCATTTT. Amino acids: CASSQERREAQPQHF.

V usage is TRBV5-1 and J usage is TRBJ1-2; TRBD1 aligns across 8 bases. This CDR3 contains 14 residues. Losses at the gene ends were 4 bases for V and 8 bases for J; bases not matched to a gene: 10. Germline V gene lookup returns CDR1 SGHRS and CDR2 YFSETQ. CDR3 sequence (DNA): TGCGCCAGCAGCCTTCCACCCCCAGGGGGCGGCTACACCTTC. Its protein is CASSLPPPGGGYTF.

This clone was counted once. V and J are TRBV9 and TRBJ1-1, with D tentatively TRBD1 (6 bases). This CDR3 region has 14 residues. Germline V CDR1 and CDR2: SGDLS, YYNGEE. V lost 4 bases and J lost 0, with 10 bases in between. The CDR3 DNA reads as TGTGCCAGCAGCCTTACAGGGATGAACACTGAAGCTTTCTTT. Residues: CASSLTGMNTEAFF.

The chain uses TRBV19 and TRBJ1-1; no firm D call. V lost 8 bases and J 0 bases, leaving 10 bases between the germline ends. Germline CDR1 reads LNHDA; CDR2 reads SQIVND (reference sequence). There are 13 residues in the CDR3. The chain's CDR3 is CASGLFMNTEAFF. CDR3 bases: TGTGCCAGTGGACTGTTCATGAACACTGAAGCTTTCTTT.

This sequence joins TRBV28 and TRBJ2-6, with D unresolved. CDR1 MDHEN and CDR2 SYDVKM come from the germline V gene. The CDR3 consists of 16 residues. V lost 5 bases and J 0 bases, leaving 11 bases between the germline ends. CDR3 DNA sequence: TGTGCCAGCAGTGTGCACTCATACTCTGGGGCCAACGTCCTGACTTTC. This translates into CASSVHSYSGANVLTF.

This chain links TRBV6-6 with TRBJ2-7; no clear D gene. The germline V gene encodes CDR1 MNHNY and CDR2 SVGAGI (reference sequence). The CDR3 has 13 residues. The V and J ends lost 0 bases and 3 bases respectively, with 6 bases between them. CDR3 nucleotide sequence: TGTGCCAGCAGTTACTCTTATCTCTACGAGCAGTACTTC. Residues: CASSYSYLYEQYF.

CDR3 in DNA: TGTGCCAGCAGCGTAGTAGAAGCCAACAATGAGCAGTTCTTC. It yields the protein CASSVVEANNEQFF. This rearrangement joins TRBV9 to TRBJ2-1; D call uncertain. Germline values: CDR1 SGDLS, CDR2 YYNGEE. The V and J ends lost 0 bases and 5 bases respectively, with 9 bases between them. This CDR3 region has 14 residues.

This clone is large (0.1 to 1%). V and J are TRBV5-6 and TRBJ2-1; weak D call: TRBD2 (5 bases). The CDR3 totals 13 residues. Germline V CDR1 and CDR2: SGHDT, YYEEEE. With 1 base removed from V and 6 bases from J, the gap between germline ends came to 8 bases. The CDR3 DNA reads TGTGCCAGCAGCTTGCCTAGCAGCAATGAGCAGTTCTTC. It specifies CASSLPSSNEQFF.

The genes are TRBV7-2 and TRBJ2-1; D call uncertain. Germline V gene lookup returns CDR1 SGHTA and CDR2 FQGNSA. V dropped 2 bases and J dropped 2 bases, with 10 bases sitting between them. This CDR3 spans 15 amino acids. The CDR3 reads CASSLLWSTYNEQFF. DNA for the CDR3: TGTGCCAGCAGCTTATTATGGTCTACCTACAATGAGCAGTTCTTC.

This chain links TRBV28 with TRBJ2-3; 15 bases align to TRBD2. The ends lost 2 bases at V and 4 bases at J; junction bases unmatched: 4. From germline, CDR1 is MDHEN and CDR2 SYDVKM. The CDR3 has 17 amino acids. For the CDR3, the DNA is TGTGCCAGCAGTTTACGGACTAGCGGGAGGGCCTCAGATACGCAGTATTTT. This gives the protein CASSLRTSGRASDTQYF.

The chain uses TRBV19 and TRBJ2-6; 8 nucleotides agree with TRBD2. After removal of 4 bases from V and 1 base from J, the junction contained 6 bases not matched to a gene. Germline V gene data show CDR1 as LNHDA and CDR2 as SQIVND (reference sequence). The CDR3 contains 17 residues. CDR3 nucleotides: TGTGCCAGTAGTACCGGCGGGGGGACTTCTGGGGCCAACGTCCTGACTTTC. Residues: CASSTGGGTSGANVLTF. Filled out from reference TRBV19 and TRBJ2-6, the complete variable domain reads DGGITQSPKYLFRKEGQNVTLSCEQNLNHDAMYWYRQDPGQGLRLIYYSQIVNDFQKGDIAEGYSVSREKKESFPLTVTSAQKNPTAFYLCASSTGGGTSGANVLTFGAGSRLTVL.

V gene TRBV28 combines with J gene TRBJ1-1; D perhaps matches TRBD1 (6 bases). CDR1 is MDHEN, CDR2 SYDVKM, per germline. V was shortened by 2 bases and J by 0 bases, with 10 bases between the two germline ends. This CDR3 comprises 15 residues. The DNA for the CDR3 is TGTGCCAGCAGTTTAAGGACAGTCATGAACACTGAAGCTTTCTTT. Protein product: CASSLRTVMNTEAFF.

J is TRBJ2-5 and V is TRBV5-1; D gene uncertain. Trimming left V 4 bases short and J 5 bases short, with 12 bases between. CDR3 length: 13 residues. Per the germline V gene, CDR1 is SGHRS and CDR2 is YFSETQ. CDR3 sequence: CASSANLRETQYF. CDR3 DNA sequence: TGCGCCAGCAGCGCAAACCTGCGGGAGACCCAGTACTTC.

The rearrangement joins TRBV19 to TRBJ2-1, with D possibly TRBD1 on 6 matching bases. This CDR3 spans 15 amino acids. CDR1 and CDR2 from the germline V gene are LNHDA and SQIVND (reference sequence). V lost 3 bases and J 9 bases, leaving 18 bases between the germline ends. The CDR3 sequence: CASSINRALGSEQFF. In DNA, the CDR3 is TGTGCCAGTAGTATTAACAGGGCGCTCGGCTCTGAGCAGTTCTTC. Based on the CDR3 plus reference TRBV19 and TRBJ2-1, the full variable domain is DGGITQSPKYLFRKEGQNVTLSCEQNLNHDAMYWYRQDPGQGLRLIYYSQIVNDFQKGDIAEGYSVSREKKESFPLTVTSAQKNPTAFYLCASSINRALGSEQFFGPGTRLTVL.

The V and J genes are TRBV7-2 and TRBJ1-3; D gene ambiguous. The CDR3 is 14 amino acids. Germline CDR1 is SGHTA and CDR2 is FQGNSA. V lost 3 bases and J lost 2, with 8 bases in between. The CDR3 bases are TGTGCCAGCAGCTTGGAGGGTACTGGAAACACCATATATTTT. This gives the protein CASSLEGTGNTIYF.

This rearrangement joins TRBV28 to TRBJ1-5; tentative D call: TRBD1 (6 bases). The CDR3 sequence is 18 residues long. V shed 5 bases and J shed 6 bases, with 26 bases lying between them. Germline CDR1 MDHEN, CDR2 SYDVKM. CDR3 bases: TGTGCCAGCAGTGAACCCCTCACCGGACAGAGTCGTGGTCAGCCCCAGCATTTT. It specifies CASSEPLTGQSRGQPQHF.